Listed here are 13 T cell receptor beta chains from one sample, sequenced in a study of technical replicates of blood from a few donors. Using immunoSEQ multiplex PCR, the repertoire was profiled, and TCRdb retains in-frame clones only, with some absent. The table records roughly 50,000 clones, 90% to 95% of them present only once. Input material: PBMCs. The receptors were sampled from a human donor in good health. Some clones in this sample may be carry-over from other donors' samples.

This chain links TRBV20-1 with TRBJ1-3; no firm D call. The CDR3 has 11 residues. The V end lost 5 bases, the J end lost 3 bases, and 5 bases lay between the germline ends. The V gene's germline CDR1 is DFQATT and CDR2 SNEGSKA (reference sequence). In DNA, the CDR3 is TGCAGTGCTCGGAGTGGAAACACCATATATTTT. The encoded protein is CSARSGNTIYF.

V and J are TRBV6-5 and TRBJ2-7; 7 bases line up with TRBD2. CDR1 MNHEY and CDR2 SVGAGI come from the germline V gene. The junction had 4 bases not matched to a gene; V was cut back by 10 bases and J by 1 base. The CDR3 has 12 residues. The CDR3 sequence: CATSGGSYEQYF. The CDR3 DNA reads TGTGCCACCTCGGGGGGATCCTACGAGCAGTACTTC.

This clone has a single count. The chain recombines TRBV4-3 with TRBJ1-1, with D unresolved. Germline CDR1 LGHNA, CDR2 YSLEER. V was cut by 4 bases and J by 3 bases, with 15 bases left in between. The CDR3 is 15 amino acids. In DNA, the CDR3 is TGCGCCAGCAGCCCCAAGAATGCGGGGTACACTGAAGCTTTCTTT. It codes for CASSPKNAGYTEAFF.

The chain employs TRBV19 and TRBJ1-2; D is perhaps TRBD1 (6 bases). Germline values: CDR1 LNHDA, CDR2 SQIVND (reference sequence). The CDR3 runs to 15 residues. Trimming took 5 bases from V and 1 from J, leaving 14 bases between them. CDR3 in amino acids: CASSSSGHDNYGYTF. CDR3 sequence (DNA): TGTGCCAGTAGTTCCTCGGGACACGATAACTATGGCTACACCTTC.

The chain joins TRBV6-5 to TRBJ2-1, with 7 positions matching TRBD2. V gave up 0 bases and J gave up 8 bases; unmatched junction bases: 10. This CDR3 has 16 amino acids. Germline V gene lookup returns CDR1 MNHEY and CDR2 SVGAGI. CDR3 amino acids: CASSYSRTRSSHEQFF. For the CDR3, the DNA is TGTGCCAGCAGTTACTCCCGGACTAGATCTAGCCATGAGCAGTTCTTC.

J is TRBJ2-7 and V is TRBV4-1, with a tentative D call TRBD2 (5 bases). The CDR3 runs to 14 residues. The V end was cut by 3 bases, the J end by 5 bases, with 14 bases between. Germline assignment: CDR1 MGHRA and CDR2 YSYEKL. The CDR3, as DNA: TGCGCCAGCAGCCAGGTTGTGGGAGTGAACGAGCAGTACTTC. This gives the protein CASSQVVGVNEQYF.

The chain links TRBV6-1 to TRBJ2-2, with D perhaps TRBD1 (6 bases). This CDR3 contains 13 residues. The germline V gene has CDR1 MNHNS and CDR2 SASEGT. As DNA, the CDR3 is TGTGCGGCGGACAGAGACAACACCGGGGAGCTGTTTTTT. It translates to CAADRDNTGELFF.

The CDR3 nucleotides read TGTGCCAGCAGCAAGGGGTGCGGGAGCTCCTACGAGCAGTACTTC. Encoded protein: CASSKGCGSSYEQYF. The chain couples TRBV21-1 to TRBJ2-7; TRBD2, the D gene given by the table, was not confirmed from the DNA. TRBV21-1 is assigned pseudogene status. The CDR3 has 15 amino acids.

In this sample, this clone turned up once. This chain connects TRBV4-3 to TRBJ2-7; D gene uncertain. The CDR3 sequence is 12 residues long. Trimming took off 2 bases at V and 3 bases at J, with 5 bases between the two ends. In germline, CDR1 is LGHNA, CDR2 YSLEER. The CDR3 sequence is CASSQLYYEQYF. The CDR3 DNA is TGCGCCAGCAGCCAATTATACTACGAGCAGTACTTC.

The gene calls are TRBV7-9 and TRBJ1-4; 8 nucleotides agree with TRBD1. This CDR3 is 15 amino acids long. The V gene's germline CDR1 is SEHNR and CDR2 FQNEAQ (reference sequence). J lost 5 bases, V lost 1 base, and 3 bases had no gene match. The CDR3 nucleotides read TGTGCCAGCAGCTTAGGGACAGGGAGGAATGAAAAACTGTTTTTT. It translates to CASSLGTGRNEKLFF.

The gene calls are TRBV30 and TRBJ2-1; the D is unclear. CDR1 GTSNPN and CDR2 SVGIG come from the germline V gene (reference sequence). CDR3 length: 11 amino acids. Trimming removed 2 bases from V and 9 bases from J, with 8 bases in between. The CDR3 coding sequence is TGTGCCTGGAGTCACCAGCGTGAGCAGTTCTTC. This translates into CAWSHQREQFF.

The V and J genes are TRBV15 and TRBJ1-1; D remains ambiguous. This CDR3 contains 13 residues. The V gene's germline CDR1 is LNHNV and CDR2 YYDKDF (reference sequence). Trimming stripped 4 bases from V and 3 bases from J, with 9 bases between. The CDR3 DNA is TGTGCCACCAGCAAGCAACGGGACACTGAAGCTTTCTTT. Translated, it gives CATSKQRDTEAFF.

The gene calls are TRBV28 and TRBJ1-5, with TRBD1 matching 7 bases. The CDR3 sequence is 16 residues long. From germline, CDR1 is MDHEN and CDR2 SYDVKM. Losses at the gene ends were 6 bases for V and 6 bases for J; bases not matched to a gene: 14. The CDR3 DNA reads as TGTGCCAGCAGAAACAGGGGATACCGAGAACTTCAGCCCCAGCATTTT. Translation gives CASRNRGYRELQPQHF.